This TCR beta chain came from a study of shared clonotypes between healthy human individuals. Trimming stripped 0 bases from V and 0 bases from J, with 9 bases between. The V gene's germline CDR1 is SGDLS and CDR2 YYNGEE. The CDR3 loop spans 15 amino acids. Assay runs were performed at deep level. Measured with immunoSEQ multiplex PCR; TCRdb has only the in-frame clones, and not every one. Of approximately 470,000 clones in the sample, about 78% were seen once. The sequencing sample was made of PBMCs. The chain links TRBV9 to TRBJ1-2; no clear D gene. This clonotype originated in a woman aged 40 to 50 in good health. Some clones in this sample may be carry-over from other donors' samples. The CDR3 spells CASSVEGLANYGYTF. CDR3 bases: TGTGCCAGCAGCGTAGAAGGGTTAGCTAACTATGGCTACACCTTC.